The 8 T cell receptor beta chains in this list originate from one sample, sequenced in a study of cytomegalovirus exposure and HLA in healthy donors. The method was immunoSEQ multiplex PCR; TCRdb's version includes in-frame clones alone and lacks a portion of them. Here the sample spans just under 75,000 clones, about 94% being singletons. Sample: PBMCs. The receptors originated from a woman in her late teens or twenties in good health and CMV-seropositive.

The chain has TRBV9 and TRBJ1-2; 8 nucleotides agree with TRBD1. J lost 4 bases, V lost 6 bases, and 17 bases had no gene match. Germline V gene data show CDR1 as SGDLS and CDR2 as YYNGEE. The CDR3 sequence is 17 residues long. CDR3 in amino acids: CASTRLDRAQSGYGYTF. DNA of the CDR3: TGTGCCAGCACTCGCTTGGACAGGGCTCAATCCGGCTATGGCTACACCTTC.

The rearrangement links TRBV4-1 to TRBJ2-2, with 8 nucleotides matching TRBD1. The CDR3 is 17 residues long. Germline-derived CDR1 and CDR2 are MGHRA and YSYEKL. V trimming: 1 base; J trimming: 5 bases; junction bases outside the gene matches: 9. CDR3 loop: CASSQVPQGAGTGELFF. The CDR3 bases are TGCGCCAGCAGCCAAGTACCGCAGGGGGCTGGGACCGGGGAGCTGTTTTTT.

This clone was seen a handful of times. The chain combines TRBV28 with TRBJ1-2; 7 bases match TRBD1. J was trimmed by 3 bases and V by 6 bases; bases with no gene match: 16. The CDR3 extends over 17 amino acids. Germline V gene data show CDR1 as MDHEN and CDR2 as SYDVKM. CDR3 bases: TGTGCCAGCAGCCCGGCCGTGGCAGGGGGTTTAGACTATGGCTACACCTTC. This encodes CASSPAVAGGLDYGYTF.

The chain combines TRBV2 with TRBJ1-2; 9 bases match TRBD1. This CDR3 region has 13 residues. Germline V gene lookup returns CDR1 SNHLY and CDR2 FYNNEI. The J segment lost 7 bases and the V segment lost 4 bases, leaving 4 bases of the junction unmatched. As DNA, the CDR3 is TGTGCCAGCAGTGCAGGGACAGGGTTTGGCTACACCTTC. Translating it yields CASSAGTGFGYTF.

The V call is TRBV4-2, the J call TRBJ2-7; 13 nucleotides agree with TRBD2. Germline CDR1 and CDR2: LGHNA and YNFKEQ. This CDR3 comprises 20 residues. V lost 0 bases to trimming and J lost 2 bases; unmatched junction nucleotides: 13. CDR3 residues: CASSQDVRTSGSTYTYEQYF. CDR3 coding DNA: TGTGCCAGCAGCCAAGATGTGAGGACTAGCGGGAGTACATATACCTACGAGCAGTACTTC.

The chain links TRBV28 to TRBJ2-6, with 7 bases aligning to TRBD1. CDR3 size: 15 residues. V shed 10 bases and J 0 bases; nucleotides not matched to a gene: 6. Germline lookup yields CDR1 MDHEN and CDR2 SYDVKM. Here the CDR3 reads CATSDRRSGANVLTF. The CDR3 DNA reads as TGTGCCACCTCGGACAGGCGCTCTGGGGCCAACGTCCTGACTTTC.

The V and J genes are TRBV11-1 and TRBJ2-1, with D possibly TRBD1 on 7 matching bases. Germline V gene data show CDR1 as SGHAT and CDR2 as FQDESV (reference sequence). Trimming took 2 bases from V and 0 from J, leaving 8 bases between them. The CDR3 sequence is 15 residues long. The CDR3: CASSLQGGSYNEQFF. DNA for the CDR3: TGTGCCAGCAGCTTACAGGGGGGCTCCTACAATGAGCAGTTCTTC.

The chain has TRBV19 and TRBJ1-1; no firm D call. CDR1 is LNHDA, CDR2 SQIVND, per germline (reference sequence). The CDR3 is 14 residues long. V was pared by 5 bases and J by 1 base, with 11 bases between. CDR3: CASSEATANTEAFF. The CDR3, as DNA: TGTGCCAGTAGTGAAGCTACAGCGAACACTGAAGCTTTCTTT. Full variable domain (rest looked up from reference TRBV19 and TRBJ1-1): DGGITQSPKYLFRKEGQNVTLSCEQNLNHDAMYWYRQDPGQGLRLIYYSQIVNDFQKGDIAEGYSVSREKKESFPLTVTSAQKNPTAFYLCASSEATANTEAFFGQGTRLTVV.